The TCR beta chain described here comes from a study of metastatic and nonmetastatic thyroid tumors. TCRdb called clones again from the PCR reads with MiXCR. This sample has 30,000 to 45,000 clones, with about 20% found just once. Ten or more counts support this clone. The sample contains more than one DNA sequence encoding this CDR3. Germline loops: CDR1 SGHDN, CDR2 FVKESK. Trimming took 1 base from V and 5 from J; bases not matched to a gene: 10. The CDR3 extends over 17 amino acids. No treatment had been given to any patient before thyroid surgery. The chain is built from TRBV14 and TRBJ2-1; 8 bases are a match to TRBD2. The clonotype comes from a female donor with papillary thyroid cancer or a benign thyroid nodule (not recorded which). Some clones in this sample may be carry-over from other donors' samples. The material sequenced was blood. CDR3 nucleotides: TGTGCCAGCAGCCAAGGGTCGGCGGGAGGCACAAACAATGAGCAGTTCTTC. Translation gives CASSQGSAGGTNNEQFF.